This record covers a single TCR beta chain. This clonotype was seen many times. Its recognized antigen is unknown. Within one base of it there is no much larger clone, and no base qualities were kept. This sample was included in a study of glioma-infiltrating T cells (dated by TCRdb to about 2016). Broadly, across the study: TCR alpha- and beta-chain repertoires were sequenced from glioma tissue, non-neoplastic brain tissue and matched peripheral blood mononuclear cells. To measure how far tissue and blood T-cell populations diverged, each tissue-infiltrating repertoire was compared against the peripheral blood repertoire of the same patient. Three low-grade glioma patients, roughly eight primary glioblastoma patients, and three non-glioma patients who contributed non-neoplastic brain tissue made up the paired cohort.

The iRepertoire nested amplicon-rescue multiplex PCR (arm-PCR) platform was used to amplify TCR alpha and beta CDR3 regions from RNA. The input for one-step reverse transcription and amplification was roughly 85-400 ng of either tissue mRNA or PBMC total RNA. Following bead purification, Illumina adapters were added by a secondary multiplex PCR, and libraries between 200 and 400 bp were gel-purified. The libraries contained internal 6-nucleotide barcodes that were used for demultiplexing. Sequencing of libraries was performed on an Illumina MiSeq with 2x220 or 2x250 nucleotide paired-end reads. As for the original processing: Paired reads were merged using FLASH 1.2.11 and aligned with BWA-MEM to the GRCh37 human genome, and TRA and TRB reads were then extracted. V and J assignment used an IMGT-derived reference of cassette sequences and CDR3 motifs that included pseudogenes. Reads were translated in three frames, and productive CDR3s were defined as those with a C...FGXG motif and no stop codons. A clonotype was defined as a unique combination of a V-J cassette pair and a CDR3 amino acid sequence. Hamming distance filtering was applied to reads, with thresholds set by the sequence error rate of each sample in mapped regions. TCRdb redid the processing of the public reads, applying fastp at Q25 and MiXCR, and retained in-frame beta chains. Identical CDR3 protein sequences are pooled into one entry, listed with their most common genes and DNA. These V and J calls originate from TCRdb's pipeline instead of the authors' own analysis. The sample table lists roughly 120,000 distinct CDR3 sequences, around 25% of them with a count of one. The top ten clonotypes cover roughly 30% of the sample.

What the work shows at the level of the full study, not this receptor alone: Small numbers underpinned the group comparisons: roughly 8 glioblastoma patients, three low-grade glioma patients and three non-neoplastic patients. Tissue and blood shared very few CDR3 sequences, a result attributed to high CDR3 diversity and limited sampling. VJ-independent divergence between tissue and blood was below expectation in non-neoplastic patients but above expectation in all gliomas, especially low-grade gliomas.

This clonotype was obtained from a human donor with low-grade glioma or glioblastoma, undergoing nonglioma brain surgery, or in good health (not recorded which). The material sequenced was glioma tissue, nonneoplastic brain tissue, or PBMCs (not recorded which).

The CDR3 region has the sequence CASSLRQGRYGYTF. The DNA reads as follows: TGTGCCAGCAGCTTACGACAAGGCCGGTATGGCTACACCTTC. This chain joins TRBV7-8 to TRBJ1-2, with the D gene uncertain. The CDR3, cysteine through phenylalanine, is 14 amino acids long. Solely the CDR3 DNA is kept, with 42 bases framed from the first base. The germline V gene gives CDR1 as SGHVS and CDR2 as FQNEAQ. V is reduced by 2 bases and J by 5 bases, leaving a spacing of 12 bases between them. With the portions outside the CDR3 filled from the reference TRBV7-8 and TRBJ1-2 genes, the complete variable region becomes GAGVSQSPRYKVAKRGQDVALRCDPISGHVSLFWYQQALGQGPEFLTYFQNEAQLDKSGLPSDRFFAERPEGSVSTLKIQRTQQEDSAVYLCASSLRQGRYGYTFGSGTRLTVV.